Included here is one T cell receptor (beta chain) sequence, with context. The antigen remains undetermined. This specimen comes from a study of shared clonotypes between healthy human individuals. The study's findings and limits: Relative to memory subsets, naive subsets generally showed larger estimated richness. Around 5% was the fraction of naive CD4 clonotypes found shared across a few donors.

The CDR3 extends over 14 amino acids. Germline CDR1 and CDR2: MGHDK and SYGVNS. Germline trimming cut 4 bases from V and 6 bases from J; bases unmatched to any gene: 4. The naive CD8 subset, CD45RO-negative cells positively selected for CCR7, excluded terminally differentiated effector memory CD45RA+ cells. Measured with immunoSEQ multiplex PCR; TCRdb has only the in-frame clones, and not every one. The sample has about 2.1 million clones, just over 90% seen once. The source is a man between 18 and 35 years old in good health. Some clones in this sample may be carry-over from other donors' samples. The specimen was naive CD8+ T cells from PBMCs. The rearrangement uses TRBV25-1 and TRBJ2-1; 9 bases map to TRBD2. This CDR3 is CASSGSSGTNEQFF. CDR3 nucleotides: TGTGCCAGCAGTGGATCTAGCGGGACCAATGAGCAGTTCTTC.